This T cell receptor beta chain stems from a study of shared clonotypes between healthy human individuals. Clones were sequenced by immunoSEQ multiplex PCR, and TCRdb holds only the in-frame ones, with some missing. The sample carries a few million clones, around nine tenths recorded once. Trimming took off 3 bases at V and 2 bases at J, with 11 bases between the two ends. The length of the CDR3 is 14 residues. In germline, CDR1 is LGHNT, CDR2 FRNRAP. The sample comprised naive CD4+ T cells sorted from blood. The subset here: CD45RA+ positively selected. The chain links TRBV12-5 to TRBJ2-7; maybe TRBD2 (5 bases). The clonotype comes from a man in his late teens or twenties in good health. CDR3 residues: CASGLATNPYEQYF. CDR3 DNA: TGTGCTAGTGGTTTAGCGACTAATCCCTACGAGCAGTACTTC.